The clone carrying this TCR beta chain occurred once. This specimen comes from a study of shared clonotypes between healthy human individuals. Study as a whole: CD4 naive and memory got three plates each, CD8 naive two, CD8 memory one.

This CDR3 is 14 amino acids long. CDR1 is PRHDT, CDR2 FYEKMQ, per germline (reference sequence). V lost 3 bases and J lost 0, with 7 bases in between. The data were produced by immunoSEQ multiplex PCR, yet TCRdb's version contains in-frame clones alone and is incomplete. The repertoire holds 2 million to 3 million clones, with roughly 93% as singletons. The TCR originated in a man between 18 and 35 years old in good health. Some clones in this sample may be carry-over from other donors' samples. The chain uses TRBV13 and TRBJ2-3, with D perhaps given as TRBD1 or TRBD2 (5 bases each). Sequencing was performed on naive CD4+ T cells from PBMCs. Subset reported: CD45RA+ positively selected. The CDR3: CASSFGDSTDTQYF. CDR3 coding DNA: TGTGCCAGCAGCTTTGGGGACAGCACAGATACGCAGTATTTT.